The rows below give T cell receptor beta chains drawn from one sample of a study of cytomegalovirus exposure and HLA in healthy donors. The table came from immunoSEQ multiplex PCR; TCRdb's copy has only in-frame clones and leaves some out. There are some 180,000 clones in the sample; roughly 87% occur only once, and about 0.24% lies in the top ten. Sequenced: PBMCs. Receptors were obtained from a girl in the first two years of life in good health and CMV-seronegative. The CDR3 runs from the conserved cysteine through the conserved F or W. D genes are given only for firm matches. Some rows have no size entry. The others give once, few or many, or a class for an expanded clone.

v_gene: TRBV4-2
d_gene: -
abundance: -
j_gene: TRBJ1-5
CDR3aa: CASSQDTHGGGGSNQPQHF
CDR3nt: TGTGCCAGCAGCCAAGACACCCACGGGGGGGGAGGTAGCAATCAGCCCCAGCATTTT

v_gene: TRBV4-2
d_gene: TRBD2
abundance: -
j_gene: TRBJ2-7
CDR3aa: CASSQDQGLASEQYF
CDR3nt: TGTGCCAGCAGCCAAGATCAGGGACTAGCGTCCGAGCAGTACTTC

v_gene: TRBV20-1
d_gene: TRBD1
abundance: -
j_gene: TRBJ2-7
CDR3aa: CSAGTGNEQYF
CDR3nt: TGCAGTGCTGGGACAGGGAACGAGCAGTACTTC

v_gene: TRBV7-9
d_gene: -
abundance: -
j_gene: TRBJ2-1
CDR3aa: CASSLPSGGSPHEQFF
CDR3nt: TGTGCCAGCAGCTTACCTTCTGGGGGCAGTCCCCATGAGCAGTTCTTC

v_gene: TRBV5-1
d_gene: TRBD1
abundance: -
j_gene: TRBJ1-4
CDR3aa: CASSLGDRDVEKLFF
CDR3nt: TGCGCCAGCAGCTTGGGAGACAGGGACGTCGAAAAACTGTTTTTT

v_gene: TRBV19
d_gene: TRBD2
abundance: -
j_gene: TRBJ2-3
CDR3aa: CASSDRLAGTDTQYF
CDR3nt: TGTGCCAGTAGTGACCGACTAGCAGGAACAGATACGCAGTATTTT

v_gene: TRBV10-1
d_gene: -
abundance: -
j_gene: TRBJ2-1
CDR3aa: CASSEQVTGKSYNEQFF
CDR3nt: TGCGCCAGCAGTGAGCAAGTGACGGGGAAATCCTACAATGAGCAGTTCTTC

v_gene: TRBV6-1
d_gene: -
abundance: once
j_gene: TRBJ2-3
CDR3aa: CASSLEFSFTDTQYF
CDR3nt: TGTGCCAGCAGCTTAGAATTCTCTTTCACAGATACGCAGTATTTT

v_gene: TRBV28
d_gene: -
abundance: -
j_gene: TRBJ1-2
CDR3aa: CASSLWTTGGDYGYTF
CDR3nt: TGTGCCAGCAGTTTATGGACCACAGGAGGGGACTATGGCTACACCTTC

v_gene: TRBV2
d_gene: TRBD2
abundance: few
j_gene: TRBJ2-7
CDR3aa: CAIKKRLAGGLGIYEQYF
CDR3nt: TGTGCCATCAAGAAGAGACTAGCGGGGGGGCTCGGGATATACGAGCAGTACTTC

v_gene: TRBV10-3
d_gene: TRBD2
abundance: -
j_gene: TRBJ2-1
CDR3aa: CAISESGLAVWSSYNEQFF
CDR3nt: TGTGCCATCAGTGAGTCGGGACTAGCGGTTTGGAGCTCCTACAATGAGCAGTTCTTC

v_gene: TRBV19
d_gene: TRBD1
abundance: -
j_gene: TRBJ1-2
CDR3aa: CATQGGISNYGYTF
CDR3nt: TGTGCCACTCAGGGGGGCATTAGTAACTATGGCTACACCTTC

v_gene: TRBV4-1
d_gene: -
abundance: -
j_gene: TRBJ1-1
CDR3aa: CASSQNRVRTTEAFF
CDR3nt: TGCGCCAGCAGCCAGAACAGGGTTAGGACCACTGAAGCTTTCTTT

v_gene: TRBV7-9
d_gene: -
abundance: once
j_gene: TRBJ1-1
CDR3aa: CASSPDRLNTEAFF
CDR3nt: TGTGCCAGCAGCCCGGACAGATTGAACACTGAAGCTTTCTTT

v_gene: TRBV27
d_gene: -
abundance: -
j_gene: TRBJ1-5
CDR3aa: CASSPWGGLNQPQHF
CDR3nt: TGTGCCAGCAGCCCCTGGGGGGGACTCAATCAGCCCCAGCATTTT

v_gene: TRBV2
d_gene: -
abundance: -
j_gene: TRBJ2-5
CDR3aa: CASSEQGDQETQYF
CDR3nt: TGTGCCAGCAGTGAACAGGGCGACCAAGAGACCCAGTACTTC

v_gene: TRBV30
d_gene: TRBD2
abundance: -
j_gene: TRBJ2-3
CDR3aa: CAWSLGLAGSGDTQYF
CDR3nt: TGTGCCTGGAGCCTGGGACTAGCGGGGTCCGGAGATACGCAGTATTTT

v_gene: TRBV27
d_gene: TRBD2
abundance: -
j_gene: TRBJ2-1
CDR3aa: CASSLSRLVLAGEVNEQFF
CDR3nt: TGTGCCAGCAGTTTATCGAGGCTCGTGCTAGCGGGAGAGGTAAATGAGCAGTTCTTC

v_gene: TRBV5-5
d_gene: -
abundance: -
j_gene: TRBJ2-5
CDR3aa: CASSLALQAYQETQYF
CDR3nt: TGTGCCAGCAGCTTGGCGCTCCAGGCGTACCAAGAGACCCAGTACTTC

v_gene: TRBV13
d_gene: -
abundance: -
j_gene: TRBJ2-7
CDR3aa: CASSPGWDKAYEQYF
CDR3nt: TGTGCCAGCAGCCCAGGCTGGGACAAAGCCTACGAGCAGTACTTC

v_gene: TRBV19
d_gene: TRBD2
abundance: once
j_gene: TRBJ2-5
CDR3aa: CASSRISGRDQETQYF
CDR3nt: TGTGCCAGTAGCCGAATTAGCGGGAGAGACCAAGAGACCCAGTACTTC

v_gene: TRBV11-1
d_gene: TRBD2
abundance: -
j_gene: TRBJ2-5
CDR3aa: CASSLRASGHQETQYF
CDR3nt: TGTGCCAGCAGCTTAAGGGCTAGCGGCCATCAAGAGACCCAGTACTTC

v_gene: TRBV9
d_gene: TRBD2
abundance: -
j_gene: TRBJ2-1
CDR3aa: CASSVGTSGYNEQFF
CDR3nt: TGTGCCAGCAGCGTAGGAACTAGCGGGTACAATGAGCAGTTCTTC

v_gene: TRBV4-3
d_gene: -
abundance: -
j_gene: TRBJ1-1
CDR3aa: CASSRETVGSEAFF
CDR3nt: TGCGCCAGCAGCCGAGAGACAGTAGGTTCTGAAGCTTTCTTT

v_gene: TRBV5-4
d_gene: -
abundance: -
j_gene: TRBJ2-1
CDR3aa: CASSLVGAAGTYNEQFF
CDR3nt: TGTGCCAGCAGCTTGGTTGGGGCCGCAGGAACCTACAATGAGCAGTTCTTC

v_gene: TRBV29-1
d_gene: -
abundance: -
j_gene: TRBJ2-3
CDR3aa: CSVEKGHKGGSWADTQYF
CDR3nt: TGCAGCGTTGAGAAAGGTCATAAGGGGGGGTCCTGGGCAGATACGCAGTATTTT

v_gene: TRBV5-8
d_gene: TRBD1
abundance: few
j_gene: TRBJ1-5
CDR3aa: CASSPGQGHQPQHF
CDR3nt: TGTGCCAGCAGCCCGGGACAGGGGCACCAGCCCCAGCATTTT

v_gene: TRBV19
d_gene: -
abundance: once
j_gene: TRBJ1-2
CDR3aa: CASSLQDANYGYTF
CDR3nt: TGTGCCAGTAGTCTACAGGACGCTAACTATGGCTACACCTTC

v_gene: TRBV9
d_gene: TRBD2
abundance: -
j_gene: TRBJ2-1
CDR3aa: CASSGTSGSMNEQFF
CDR3nt: TGTGCCAGCAGCGGGACTAGCGGGAGTATGAATGAGCAGTTCTTC

v_gene: TRBV19
d_gene: -
abundance: -
j_gene: TRBJ1-1
CDR3aa: CASTNQRTGNTEAFF
CDR3nt: TGTGCCAGTACGAACCAGCGGACGGGGAACACTGAAGCTTTCTTT

v_gene: TRBV7-4
d_gene: TRBD1
abundance: -
j_gene: TRBJ1-2
CDR3aa: CASSCRTGEPFGYTF
CDR3nt: TGTGCCAGCAGCTGTCGGACAGGAGAACCCTTCGGCTACACCTTC

v_gene: TRBV2
d_gene: -
abundance: few
j_gene: TRBJ1-2
CDR3aa: CASSARGYGYTF
CDR3nt: TGTGCCAGCAGTGCCAGGGGCTATGGCTACACCTTC

v_gene: TRBV7-2
d_gene: TRBD2
abundance: -
j_gene: TRBJ2-1
CDR3aa: CASSLLTSGSDFDYNEQFF
CDR3nt: TGTGCCAGCAGCTTACTCACTAGCGGGAGTGACTTTGACTACAATGAGCAGTTCTTC

v_gene: TRBV7-2
d_gene: TRBD2
abundance: -
j_gene: TRBJ2-7
CDR3aa: CASSNSGRAYEQYF
CDR3nt: TGTGCCAGCAGCAATAGCGGGAGGGCTTACGAGCAGTACTTC

v_gene: TRBV7-2
d_gene: TRBD1
abundance: -
j_gene: TRBJ1-1
CDR3aa: CASSLQGGYTEAFF
CDR3nt: TGTGCCAGCAGCTTACAGGGGGGATACACTGAAGCTTTCTTT

v_gene: TRBV7-9
d_gene: -
abundance: -
j_gene: TRBJ2-2
CDR3aa: CSSSPSPGELFF
CDR3nt: TGTTCCAGCAGCCCCTCCCCCGGGGAGCTGTTTTTT

v_gene: TRBV27
d_gene: -
abundance: -
j_gene: TRBJ2-7
CDR3aa: CASSPVVAGPPYEQYF
CDR3nt: TGTGCCAGCAGCCCAGTAGTGGCGGGGCCCCCCTACGAGCAGTACTTC

v_gene: TRBV11-2
d_gene: -
abundance: few
j_gene: TRBJ2-2
CDR3aa: CASSLMGQSGELFF
CDR3nt: TGTGCCAGCAGCTTAATGGGGCAGAGCGGGGAGCTGTTTTTT

v_gene: TRBV2
d_gene: TRBD2
abundance: -
j_gene: TRBJ2-1
CDR3aa: CASSEYVAGGLYNGQFF
CDR3nt: TGTGCCAGCAGTGAATACGTAGCGGGAGGCCTCTACAATGGGCAGTTCTTC

v_gene: TRBV19
d_gene: -
abundance: once
j_gene: TRBJ1-5
CDR3aa: CASSIEGFSNQPQHF
CDR3nt: TGTGCCAGTAGTATAGAGGGCTTTAGCAATCAGCCCCAGCATTTT

v_gene: TRBV9
d_gene: -
abundance: -
j_gene: TRBJ2-5
CDR3aa: CASSVDRGQETQYF
CDR3nt: TGTGCCAGCAGCGTTGACAGAGGCCAAGAGACCCAGTACTTC

v_gene: TRBV29-1
d_gene: TRBD2
abundance: once
j_gene: TRBJ2-1
CDR3aa: CSVPGGHSNEQFF
CDR3nt: TGCAGCGTTCCGGGAGGGCATAGCAATGAGCAGTTCTTC

v_gene: TRBV4-2
d_gene: TRBD1
abundance: -
j_gene: TRBJ1-1
CDR3aa: CASSQDNRGPLEAFF
CDR3nt: TGTGCCAGCAGCCAAGATAACAGGGGGCCGTTGGAAGCTTTCTTT

v_gene: TRBV7-6
d_gene: -
abundance: -
j_gene: TRBJ2-3
CDR3aa: CASSPLIGSITDTQYF
CDR3nt: TGTGCCAGCTCTCCCCTTATTGGCTCGATCACAGATACGCAGTATTTT

v_gene: TRBV23-1
d_gene: -
abundance: -
j_gene: TRBJ1-2
CDR3aa: CASSNIPFNYGYTF
CDR3nt: TGCGCCAGCAGTAATATTCCGTTTAACTATGGCTACACCTTC

v_gene: TRBV11-2
d_gene: TRBD1
abundance: few
j_gene: TRBJ2-7
CDR3aa: CASSLLGRTGGSYEQYF
CDR3nt: TGTGCCAGCAGCTTATTAGGGCGGACAGGGGGATCCTACGAGCAGTACTTC